The T cell receptor beta chain under discussion was sequenced for a study of shared clonotypes between healthy human individuals. In the naive CD8 group, cells lacked CD45RO and were positively selected for CCR7, so terminally differentiated effector memory CD45RA+ cells were left out. Measured with immunoSEQ multiplex PCR; TCRdb has only the in-frame clones, and not every one. The repertoire has about 820,000 clones, roughly 92% of them found once; the top ten carry less than 25%. Germline CDR1 is SGHTA and CDR2 is FQGTGA. V lost 0 bases and J lost 5; bases outside the gene matches: 5. The CDR3 is made up of 16 amino acids.

The chain links TRBV7-3 to TRBJ2-5, with 11 bases identical to TRBD2. The source of this sequence is a man between 25 and 39 years old in good health. The sequenced sample consisted of naive CD8+ T cells sorted from blood. Here the CDR3 DNA reads TGTGCCAGCAGCTTAACTAGCGGGAGGGCCGGGGAGACCCAGTACTTC. This codes for CASSLTSGRAGETQYF.